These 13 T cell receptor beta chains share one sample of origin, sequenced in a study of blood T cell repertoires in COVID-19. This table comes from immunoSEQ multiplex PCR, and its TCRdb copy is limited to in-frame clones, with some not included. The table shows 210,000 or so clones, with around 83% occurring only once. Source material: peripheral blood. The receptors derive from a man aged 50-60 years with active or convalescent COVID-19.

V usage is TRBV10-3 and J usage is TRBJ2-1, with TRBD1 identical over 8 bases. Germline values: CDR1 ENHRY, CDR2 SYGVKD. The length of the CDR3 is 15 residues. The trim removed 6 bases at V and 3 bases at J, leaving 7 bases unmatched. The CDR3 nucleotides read TGTGCCATCAGCCCTACAGGGGGGATCTACAATGAGCAGTTCTTC. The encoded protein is CAISPTGGIYNEQFF.

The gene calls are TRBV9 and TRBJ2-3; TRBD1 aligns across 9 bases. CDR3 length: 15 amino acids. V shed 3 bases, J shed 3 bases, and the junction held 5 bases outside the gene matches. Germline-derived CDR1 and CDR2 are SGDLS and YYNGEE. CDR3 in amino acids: CASSDRQGGTDTQYF. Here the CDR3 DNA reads TGTGCCAGCAGCGACCGACAGGGGGGAACAGATACGCAGTATTTT.

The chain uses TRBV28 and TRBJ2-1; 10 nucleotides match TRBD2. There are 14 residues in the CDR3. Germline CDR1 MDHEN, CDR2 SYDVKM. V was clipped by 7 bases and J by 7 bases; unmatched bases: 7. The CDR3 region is CASNPSGSNNEQFF. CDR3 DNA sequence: TGTGCCAGCAATCCTAGCGGGAGTAATAATGAGCAGTTCTTC. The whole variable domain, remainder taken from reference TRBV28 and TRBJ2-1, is DVKVTQSSRYLVKRTGEKVFLECVQDMDHENMFWYRQDPGLGLRLIYFSYDVKMKEKGDIPEGYSVSREKKERFSLILESASTNQTSMYLCASNPSGSNNEQFFGPGTRLTVL.

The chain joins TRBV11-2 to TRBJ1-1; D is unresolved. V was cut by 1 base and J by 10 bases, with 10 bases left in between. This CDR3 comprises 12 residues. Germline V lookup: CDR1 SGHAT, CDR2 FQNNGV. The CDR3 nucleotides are TGTGCCAGCAGCTTAGCAGGAATAACAGCTTTCTTT. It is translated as CASSLAGITAFF.

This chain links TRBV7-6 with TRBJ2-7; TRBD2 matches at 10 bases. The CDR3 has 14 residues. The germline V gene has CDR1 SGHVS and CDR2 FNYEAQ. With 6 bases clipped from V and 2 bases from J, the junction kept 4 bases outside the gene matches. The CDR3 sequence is CASRPSGGAYEQYF. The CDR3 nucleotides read TGTGCCAGCAGACCGAGCGGGGGGGCCTACGAGCAGTACTTC.

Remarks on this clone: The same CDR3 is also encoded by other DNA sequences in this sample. The CDR3, as DNA: TGTGCCAGCAGTGAAGGGCTAGCGGGAGGGAATAATGAGCAGTTCTTC. Amino acids: CASSEGLAGGNNEQFF. The gene calls are TRBV6-1 and TRBJ2-1; TRBD2 agrees at 12 bases. The CDR3 has 16 amino acids. J gave up 7 bases and V 1 base, and 5 bases lay outside the gene matches. From germline, CDR1 is MNHNS and CDR2 SASEGT.

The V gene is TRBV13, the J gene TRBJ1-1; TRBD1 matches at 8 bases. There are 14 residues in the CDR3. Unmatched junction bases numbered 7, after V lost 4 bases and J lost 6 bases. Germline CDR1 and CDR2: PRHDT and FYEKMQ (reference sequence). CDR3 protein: CASSSLTGVPEAFF. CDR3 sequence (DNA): TGTGCCAGCAGCTCCCTGACAGGGGTACCTGAAGCTTTCTTT. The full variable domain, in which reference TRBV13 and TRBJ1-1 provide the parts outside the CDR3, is AAGVIQSPRHLIKEKRETATLKCYPIPRHDTVYWYQQGPGQDPQFLISFYEKMQSDKGSIPDRFSAQQFSDYHSELNMSSLELGDSALYFCASSSLTGVPEAFFGQGTRLTVV.

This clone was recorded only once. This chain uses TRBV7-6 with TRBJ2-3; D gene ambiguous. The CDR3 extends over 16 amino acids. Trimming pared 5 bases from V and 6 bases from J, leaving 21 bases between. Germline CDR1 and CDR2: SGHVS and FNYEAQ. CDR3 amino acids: CASSLGQAGLRDTQYF. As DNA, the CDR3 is TGTGCCAGCAGCCTCGGCCAGGCAGGCCTTAGGGATACGCAGTATTTT.

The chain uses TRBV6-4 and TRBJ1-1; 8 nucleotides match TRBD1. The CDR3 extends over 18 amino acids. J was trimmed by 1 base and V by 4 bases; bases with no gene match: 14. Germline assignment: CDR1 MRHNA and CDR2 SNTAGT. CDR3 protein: CASSVSLPTGDPNTEAFF. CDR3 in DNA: TGTGCCAGCAGTGTTTCGTTACCGACAGGGGACCCGAACACTGAAGCTTTCTTT.

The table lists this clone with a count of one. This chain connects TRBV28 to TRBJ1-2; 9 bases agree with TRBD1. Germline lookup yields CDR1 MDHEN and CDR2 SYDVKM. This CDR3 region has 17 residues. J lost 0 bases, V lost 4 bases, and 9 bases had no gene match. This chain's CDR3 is CASSSPGTGSANYGYTF. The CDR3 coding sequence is TGTGCCAGCAGTTCCCCCGGGACAGGGTCGGCTAACTATGGCTACACCTTC.

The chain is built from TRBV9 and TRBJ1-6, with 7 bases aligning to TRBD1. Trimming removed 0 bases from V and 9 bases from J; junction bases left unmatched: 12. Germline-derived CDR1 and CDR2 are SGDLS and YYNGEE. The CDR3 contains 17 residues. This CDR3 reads CASSVEAGGGQFSPLHF. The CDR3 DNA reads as TGTGCCAGCAGCGTAGAGGCAGGGGGAGGCCAATTTTCACCCCTCCACTTT.

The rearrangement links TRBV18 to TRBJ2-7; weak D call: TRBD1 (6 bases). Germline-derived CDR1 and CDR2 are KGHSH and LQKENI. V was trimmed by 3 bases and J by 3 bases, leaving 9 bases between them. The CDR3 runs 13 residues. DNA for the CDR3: TGTGCCAGCTCACCTTCACAGGGCTACGAGCAGTACTTC. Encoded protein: CASSPSQGYEQYF.

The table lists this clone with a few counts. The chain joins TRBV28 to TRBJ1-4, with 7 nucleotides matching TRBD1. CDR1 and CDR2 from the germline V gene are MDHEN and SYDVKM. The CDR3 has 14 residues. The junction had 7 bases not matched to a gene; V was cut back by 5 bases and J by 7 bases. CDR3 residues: CASSLGGSGEKLFF. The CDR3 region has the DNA TGTGCCAGCAGTCTAGGGGGCTCCGGTGAAAAACTGTTTTTT.